This TCR beta chain was observed in a study of T cell changes during pregnancy in multiple sclerosis. Germline V gene sequence: CDR1 SEHNR, CDR2 FQNEAQ (reference sequence). The V end lost 4 bases, the J end lost 5 bases, and 8 bases lay between the germline ends. The CDR3 has 13 residues. Using immunoSEQ multiplex PCR, the repertoire was profiled, and TCRdb retains in-frame clones only, with some absent. Altogether just under 95,000 clones are present, approximately 92% being singletons, with the ten largest covering about 2.4%. The chain combines TRBV7-9 with TRBJ1-4; tentatively, D is TRBD1 (6 bases). This receptor was identified in a female donor with multiple sclerosis, enrolled in a pregnancy study. Source: peripheral blood, taken in the first trimester of pregnancy. The CDR3: CASSSQGNEKLFF. CDR3 nucleotide sequence: TGTGCCAGCAGCTCTCAGGGGAATGAAAAACTGTTTTTT.